This is a list of T cell receptor beta chains from one sample in a study of cytomegalovirus exposure and HLA in healthy donors. Clones were read by immunoSEQ multiplex PCR, and TCRdb kept only the in-frame ones, dropping some. The sample carries 150,000 to 200,000 clones, around 80% recorded once. The sample consisted of PBMCs. These receptors all come from a woman between 40 and 50 years old in good health and CMV-seronegative. CDR3s include the opening cysteine and the closing phenylalanine or tryptophan. The D gene is left open where the match is weak. Not every row has a clone size; where given, it reads once, few, many or a size class.

CDR3nt: TGCAGCGTTGAAGTGCTCGGAGATGGCTACACCTTC
CDR3aa: CSVEVLGDGYTF
v_gene: TRBV29-1
abundance: few
j_gene: TRBJ1-2
d_gene: NA

CDR3nt: TGTGCCAGCAGTTCCCCCCCCCGGGAACAGTCCTACGAGCAGTACTTC
CDR3aa: CASSSPPREQSYEQYF
v_gene: TRBV27
abundance: few
j_gene: TRBJ2-7
d_gene: NA

CDR3nt: TGTGCCAGCACCACAGACCGACGAGATACGCAGTATTTT
CDR3aa: CASTTDRRDTQYF
v_gene: TRBV28
abundance: NA
j_gene: TRBJ2-3
d_gene: NA

CDR3nt: TGCAGCGGGACCCACGGGACACCTGAGCAGTTCTTC
CDR3aa: CSGTHGTPEQFF
v_gene: TRBV29-1
abundance: once
j_gene: TRBJ2-1
d_gene: NA

CDR3nt: TGTGCCACCGGAAGGGACCAGGGGGTCCGCAATCAGCCCCAGCATTTT
CDR3aa: CATGRDQGVRNQPQHF
v_gene: TRBV19
abundance: NA
j_gene: TRBJ1-5
d_gene: TRBD1

CDR3nt: TGTGCCTGGAGTGTACAGGGGGTACAGTCAGAGACCCAGTACTTC
CDR3aa: CAWSVQGVQSETQYF
v_gene: TRBV30
abundance: NA
j_gene: TRBJ2-5
d_gene: TRBD1

CDR3nt: TGTGCCAGCAGTTACGGGACACCGAACACTGAAGCTTTCTTT
CDR3aa: CASSYGTPNTEAFF
v_gene: TRBV6-5
abundance: few
j_gene: TRBJ1-1
d_gene: NA

CDR3nt: TGCGCCAGCAGCCAAGGAACTGGGGGGGAGCAGTTCTTC
CDR3aa: CASSQGTGGEQFF
v_gene: TRBV4-3
abundance: once
j_gene: TRBJ2-1
d_gene: NA

CDR3nt: TGTGCCAGCAGTCCCGGGACAAGGCTGTTTTTT
CDR3aa: CASSPGTRLFF
v_gene: TRBV14
abundance: NA
j_gene: TRBJ2-2
d_gene: NA

CDR3nt: TGTGCCAGCAGCCCAAAAATTTCCGTCGACAGCCAGAACACCGGGGAGCTGTTTTTT
CDR3aa: CASSPKISVDSQNTGELFF
v_gene: TRBV7-9
abundance: NA
j_gene: TRBJ2-2
d_gene: NA

CDR3nt: TGTGCCAGCAGCTTGACTTCCCGCCAAGGGACAGAGCAGTTCTTC
CDR3aa: CASSLTSRQGTEQFF
v_gene: TRBV5-5
abundance: NA
j_gene: TRBJ2-1
d_gene: NA

CDR3nt: TGTGCCTGGAACTCACTAGCGTTTGGCACAGATACGCAGTATTTT
CDR3aa: CAWNSLAFGTDTQYF
v_gene: TRBV30
abundance: NA
j_gene: TRBJ2-3
d_gene: TRBD2

CDR3nt: TGTGCCTGGAGTTTACGCGGGGCTGGAGATACGCAGTATTTT
CDR3aa: CAWSLRGAGDTQYF
v_gene: TRBV30
abundance: NA
j_gene: TRBJ2-3
d_gene: NA

CDR3nt: TGCGCCAGCAGCCAGGCTCCGGGTCCGGGGGAGACCCAGTACTTC
CDR3aa: CASSQAPGPGETQYF
v_gene: TRBV4-3
abundance: NA
j_gene: TRBJ2-5
d_gene: NA

CDR3nt: TGTGCCAGCAGTTACTCGCTAGACTATGGCTACACCTTC
CDR3aa: CASSYSLDYGYTF
v_gene: TRBV6-6
abundance: NA
j_gene: TRBJ1-2
d_gene: NA

CDR3nt: TGCGCCAGCACCTCAACAGGGGTCCACGAGCAGTACTTC
CDR3aa: CASTSTGVHEQYF
v_gene: TRBV5-1
abundance: NA
j_gene: TRBJ2-7
d_gene: TRBD1

CDR3nt: TGTGCCACCCTAGGGGCGGGAGTTAGCGCGGCGGAGCAGTTCTTC
CDR3aa: CATLGAGVSAAEQFF
v_gene: TRBV6-5
abundance: NA
j_gene: TRBJ2-1
d_gene: TRBD2

CDR3nt: TGTGCCAGCAGATTGTGGACTAGCACAGATACGCAGTATTTT
CDR3aa: CASRLWTSTDTQYF
v_gene: TRBV7-2
abundance: NA
j_gene: TRBJ2-3
d_gene: NA

CDR3nt: TGTGCCAGTAGTGCTACGTTTTACTCCTACGAGCAGTACTTC
CDR3aa: CASSATFYSYEQYF
v_gene: TRBV19
abundance: NA
j_gene: TRBJ2-7
d_gene: NA

CDR3nt: TGTGCCAGCAGCCGGGGACTAGCGGGAGGGTCGAAAGAGACCCAGTACTTC
CDR3aa: CASSRGLAGGSKETQYF
v_gene: TRBV5-8
abundance: NA
j_gene: TRBJ2-5
d_gene: TRBD2

CDR3nt: TGCGCCAGCAGCTTGCAACCGGGGGTGACCTACGAGCAGTACTTC
CDR3aa: CASSLQPGVTYEQYF
v_gene: TRBV5-1
abundance: NA
j_gene: TRBJ2-7
d_gene: NA

CDR3nt: TGTGCCAGTAGGGAAGGGACAGGGCCTAGCAATCAGCCCCAGCATTTT
CDR3aa: CASREGTGPSNQPQHF
v_gene: TRBV19
abundance: once
j_gene: TRBJ1-5
d_gene: TRBD1

CDR3nt: TGTGCCAGCAGCTTAGCTAGCAATCAGCCCCAGCATTTT
CDR3aa: CASSLASNQPQHF
v_gene: TRBV5-6
abundance: NA
j_gene: TRBJ1-5
d_gene: NA

CDR3nt: TGTGCCAGCAGTCGTCCCCGGGGTAGCAACGAGCAGTACTTC
CDR3aa: CASSRPRGSNEQYF
v_gene: TRBV6-5
abundance: few
j_gene: TRBJ2-7
d_gene: NA

CDR3nt: TGCAGTGTCCGACGGAGCACTGAAGCTTTCTTT
CDR3aa: CSVRRSTEAFF
v_gene: TRBV20-1
abundance: NA
j_gene: TRBJ1-1
d_gene: NA

CDR3nt: TGTGCCAGCAGCCAACCCGGGGGGGGATTACAAGAGACCCAGTACTTC
CDR3aa: CASSQPGGGLQETQYF
v_gene: TRBV4-2
abundance: NA
j_gene: TRBJ2-5
d_gene: TRBD2

CDR3nt: TGCAGCGATGCAGGCCGCAATCAGCCCCAGCATTTT
CDR3aa: CSDAGRNQPQHF
v_gene: TRBV29-1
abundance: NA
j_gene: TRBJ1-5
d_gene: NA

CDR3nt: TGCGCCAGCAGCCAACATGTCCAGGTTGATCAGCCCCAGCATTTT
CDR3aa: CASSQHVQVDQPQHF
v_gene: TRBV4-3
abundance: NA
j_gene: TRBJ1-5
d_gene: NA

CDR3nt: TGTGCCAGTAGTCTCGGGACTCCAAGGGTTCAGCCCCAGCATTTT
CDR3aa: CASSLGTPRVQPQHF
v_gene: TRBV19
abundance: NA
j_gene: TRBJ1-5
d_gene: NA

CDR3nt: TGTGCCATCAGTTTGAGGGCAGGACAGCCCCAGCATTTT
CDR3aa: CAISLRAGQPQHF
v_gene: TRBV10-3
abundance: NA
j_gene: TRBJ1-5
d_gene: NA

CDR3nt: TGTGCCATCAGTGAGGCGGCAGGCACAGATACGCAGTATTTT
CDR3aa: CAISEAAGTDTQYF
v_gene: TRBV10-3
abundance: NA
j_gene: TRBJ2-3
d_gene: NA

CDR3nt: TGTGCCAGCAGCTTTTCGGGACTAGCGGGAGCACTCACCGGGGAGCTGTTTTTT
CDR3aa: CASSFSGLAGALTGELFF
v_gene: TRBV7-8
abundance: NA
j_gene: TRBJ2-2
d_gene: TRBD2

CDR3nt: TGTGCCAGCAGTAGACAGGGCTTCGACGAGCAGTACTTC
CDR3aa: CASSRQGFDEQYF
v_gene: TRBV25-1
abundance: NA
j_gene: TRBJ2-7
d_gene: TRBD1

CDR3nt: TGCGCCAGCAGGACAGGGGCACCCTCACAACAGACTTCAATCTTCTTC
CDR3aa: CASRTGAPSQQTSIFF
v_gene: TRBV5-1
abundance: NA
j_gene: TRBJ2-7
d_gene: TRBD1

CDR3nt: TGTGCCAGCAGCTCCACCCGGCTAGCGGGAGTGTCAGATACGCAGTATTTT
CDR3aa: CASSSTRLAGVSDTQYF
v_gene: TRBV7-2
abundance: NA
j_gene: TRBJ2-3
d_gene: TRBD2

CDR3nt: TGTGCCAGCAGCTCGAGACAGGGGATCTATGGCTACACCTTC
CDR3aa: CASSSRQGIYGYTF
v_gene: TRBV7-2
abundance: NA
j_gene: TRBJ1-2
d_gene: TRBD1

CDR3nt: TGCAGCGGGCGGGAGTATGAGCAGTTCTTC
CDR3aa: CSGREYEQFF
v_gene: TRBV29-1
abundance: NA
j_gene: TRBJ2-1
d_gene: TRBD2

CDR3nt: TGTGCCAGCTCACCAAGGGACACGGCAAGGGGTGGCTACACCTTC
CDR3aa: CASSPRDTARGGYTF
v_gene: TRBV18
abundance: NA
j_gene: TRBJ1-2
d_gene: NA

CDR3nt: TGTGCCAGCAGCCTCGTTAGGGGGCAAACTGAAGCTTTCTTT
CDR3aa: CASSLVRGQTEAFF
v_gene: TRBV7-8
abundance: NA
j_gene: TRBJ1-1
d_gene: TRBD1

CDR3nt: TGTGCCAGCAACCGATGGGCAGTTAGCACAGATACGCAGTATTTT
CDR3aa: CASNRWAVSTDTQYF
v_gene: TRBV27
abundance: NA
j_gene: TRBJ2-3
d_gene: NA

CDR3nt: TGTGCCAGCAGCCGGGACAGGGCAAATGAAAAACTGTTTTTT
CDR3aa: CASSRDRANEKLFF
v_gene: TRBV7-2
abundance: NA
j_gene: TRBJ1-4
d_gene: TRBD1

CDR3nt: TGTGCCAGCACCCTACGGGACAGGGATTACTATGGCTACACCTTC
CDR3aa: CASTLRDRDYYGYTF
v_gene: TRBV9
abundance: NA
j_gene: TRBJ1-2
d_gene: TRBD1

CDR3nt: TGCGCCAGCAGCCAAGGCGAGAGCTCTCCCCCCGAAGCTTTCTTT
CDR3aa: CASSQGESSPPEAFF
v_gene: TRBV4-3
abundance: NA
j_gene: TRBJ1-1
d_gene: NA

CDR3nt: TGTTCCAGCAGCTATCACGGTGGCTACACCTTC
CDR3aa: CSSSYHGGYTF
v_gene: TRBV7-9
abundance: NA
j_gene: TRBJ1-2
d_gene: NA

CDR3nt: TGTGCCAGCAGCTGGGGAGTTGCCTACAATGAGCAGTTCTTC
CDR3aa: CASSWGVAYNEQFF
v_gene: TRBV7-6
abundance: NA
j_gene: TRBJ2-1
d_gene: NA

CDR3nt: TGTGCCAGCAGTTTAAGCGGGAGGGTAGGCACAGATACGCAGTATTTT
CDR3aa: CASSLSGRVGTDTQYF
v_gene: TRBV28
abundance: NA
j_gene: TRBJ2-3
d_gene: TRBD2

CDR3nt: TGCGCCAGCAGCTCCGGGACTCCTCTGGGAGAGACCCAGTACTTC
CDR3aa: CASSSGTPLGETQYF
v_gene: TRBV5-1
abundance: NA
j_gene: TRBJ2-5
d_gene: NA